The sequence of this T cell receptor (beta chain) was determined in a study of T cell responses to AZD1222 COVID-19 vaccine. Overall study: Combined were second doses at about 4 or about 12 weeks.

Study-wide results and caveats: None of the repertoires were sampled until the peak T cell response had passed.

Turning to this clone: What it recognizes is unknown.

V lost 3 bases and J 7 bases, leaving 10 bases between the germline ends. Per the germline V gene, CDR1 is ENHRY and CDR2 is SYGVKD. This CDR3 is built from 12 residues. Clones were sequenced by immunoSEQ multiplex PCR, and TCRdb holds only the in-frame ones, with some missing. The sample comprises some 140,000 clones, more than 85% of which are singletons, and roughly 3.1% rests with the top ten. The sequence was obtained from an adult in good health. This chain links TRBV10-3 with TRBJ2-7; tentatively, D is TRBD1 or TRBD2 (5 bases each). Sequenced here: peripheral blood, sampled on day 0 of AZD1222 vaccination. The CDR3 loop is CAISEPREEQYF. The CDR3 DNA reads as TGTGCCATCAGTGAACCCAGGGAGGAGCAGTACTTC.